Included here is one T cell receptor beta chain sequence, with context. Its specificity is not known. The CDR3 is 16 amino acids. V shed 2 bases, J shed 5 bases, and the junction held 7 bases outside the gene matches. CDR1 is SGHTA and CDR2 is FQGNSA in the germline V gene. A J-beta primer mix and a sample-barcoded 5' primer were used in a second PCR of roughly 7 to 12 cycles. TCRdb analysed the 5' RACE reads with MiXCR anew, one entry per CDR3 protein. The sample records 1.8 million or so distinct CDR3 sequences, about two fifths being singletons. Drawing of peripheral blood yielded roughly 10 milliliters from each donor. The source of the sample is a study of blood T cells in healthy people across ages. The study, taken as a whole, reports: Per million T cells, TCR beta diversity dropped roughly linearly as age increased.

The sequenced sample consisted of blood. The chain is built from TRBV7-2 and TRBJ2-4; TRBD2 matches 9 bases. This TCR was recovered from a human donor in good health. This CDR3 reads CASSLSGGTTQNIQYF. DNA for the CDR3: TGTGCCAGCAGCTTAAGCGGGGGGACGACACAAAACATTCAGTACTTC.